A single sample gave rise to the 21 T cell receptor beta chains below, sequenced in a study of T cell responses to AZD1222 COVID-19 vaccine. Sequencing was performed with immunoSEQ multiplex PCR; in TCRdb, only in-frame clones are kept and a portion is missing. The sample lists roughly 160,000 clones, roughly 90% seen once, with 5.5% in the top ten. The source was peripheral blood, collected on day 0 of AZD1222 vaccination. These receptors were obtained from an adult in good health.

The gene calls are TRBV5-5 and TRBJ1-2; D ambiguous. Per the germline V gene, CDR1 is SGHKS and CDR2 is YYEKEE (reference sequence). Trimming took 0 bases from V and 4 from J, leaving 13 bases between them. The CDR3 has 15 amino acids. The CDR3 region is CASSLGPLSIYGYTF. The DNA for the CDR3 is TGTGCCAGCAGCTTGGGTCCCCTTTCAATCTATGGCTACACCTTC.

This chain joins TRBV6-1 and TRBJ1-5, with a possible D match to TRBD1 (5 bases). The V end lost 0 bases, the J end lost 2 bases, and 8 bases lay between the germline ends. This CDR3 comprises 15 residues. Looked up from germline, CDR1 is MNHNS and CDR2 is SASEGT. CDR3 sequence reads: CASSEARDGNQPQHF. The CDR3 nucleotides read TGTGCCAGCAGTGAAGCGCGGGACGGCAATCAGCCCCAGCATTTT.

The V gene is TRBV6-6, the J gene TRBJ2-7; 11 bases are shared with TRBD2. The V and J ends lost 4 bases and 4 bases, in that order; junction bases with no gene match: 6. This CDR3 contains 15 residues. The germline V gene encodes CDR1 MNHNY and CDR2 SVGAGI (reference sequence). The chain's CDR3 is CASSFIAGGLYEQYF. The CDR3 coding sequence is TGTGCCAGCAGTTTCATAGCGGGAGGGCTGTACGAGCAGTACTTC.

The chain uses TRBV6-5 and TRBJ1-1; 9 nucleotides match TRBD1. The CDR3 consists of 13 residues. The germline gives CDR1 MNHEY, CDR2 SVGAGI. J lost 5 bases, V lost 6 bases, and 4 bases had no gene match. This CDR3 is CASSNRGLTEAFF. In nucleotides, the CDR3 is TGTGCCAGCAGCAACAGGGGGCTAACTGAAGCTTTCTTT.

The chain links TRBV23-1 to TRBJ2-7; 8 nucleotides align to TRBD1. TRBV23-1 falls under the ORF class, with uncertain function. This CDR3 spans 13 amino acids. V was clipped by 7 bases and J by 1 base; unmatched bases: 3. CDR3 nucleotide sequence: TGCGCCAGCACCCAGGGGGCGTCCTACGAGCAGTACTTC. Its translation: CASTQGASYEQYF.

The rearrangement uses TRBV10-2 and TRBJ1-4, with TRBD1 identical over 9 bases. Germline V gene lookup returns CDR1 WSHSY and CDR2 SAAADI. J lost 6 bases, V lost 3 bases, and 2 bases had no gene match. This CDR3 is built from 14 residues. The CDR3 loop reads CASSEGQGYEKLFF. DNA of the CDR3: TGCGCCAGCAGTGAAGGACAGGGGTATGAAAAACTGTTTTTT.

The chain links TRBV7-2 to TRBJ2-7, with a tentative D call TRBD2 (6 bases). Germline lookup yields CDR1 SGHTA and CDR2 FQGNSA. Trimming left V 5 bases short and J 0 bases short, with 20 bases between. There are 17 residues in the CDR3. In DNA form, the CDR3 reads TGTGCCAGCAGCGAAGGAGTTCTGGCGGGACTCTCCTACGAGCAGTACTTC. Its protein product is CASSEGVLAGLSYEQYF.

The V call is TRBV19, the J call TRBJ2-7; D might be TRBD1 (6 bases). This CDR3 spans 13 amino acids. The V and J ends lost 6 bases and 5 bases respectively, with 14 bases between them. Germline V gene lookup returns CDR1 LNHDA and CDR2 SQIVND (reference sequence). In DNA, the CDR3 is TGTGCCAGTAGGGAAACAGGGTGGCACGAGCAGTACTTC. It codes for CASRETGWHEQYF.

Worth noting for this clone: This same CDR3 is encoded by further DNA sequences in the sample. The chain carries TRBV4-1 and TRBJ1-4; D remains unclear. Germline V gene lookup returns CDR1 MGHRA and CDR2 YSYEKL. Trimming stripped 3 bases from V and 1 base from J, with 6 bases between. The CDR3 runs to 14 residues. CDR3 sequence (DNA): TGCGCCAGCAGCCAGGATTTAACTAATGAAAAACTGTTTTTT. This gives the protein CASSQDLTNEKLFF.

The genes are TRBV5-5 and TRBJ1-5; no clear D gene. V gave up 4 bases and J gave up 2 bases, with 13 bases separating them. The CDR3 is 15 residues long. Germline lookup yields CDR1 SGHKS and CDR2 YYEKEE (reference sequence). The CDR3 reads CASSVDSLGNQPQHF. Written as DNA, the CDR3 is TGTGCCAGCAGCGTGGATTCGCTAGGCAATCAGCCCCAGCATTTT.

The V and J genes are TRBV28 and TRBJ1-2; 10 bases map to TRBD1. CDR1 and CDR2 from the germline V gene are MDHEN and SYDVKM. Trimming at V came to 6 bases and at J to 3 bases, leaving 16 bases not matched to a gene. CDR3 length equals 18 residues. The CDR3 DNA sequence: TGTGCCAGCAGCACCCTGTGGGACAGGGGATATAAGGACTATGGCTACACCTTC. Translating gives CASSTLWDRGYKDYGYTF.

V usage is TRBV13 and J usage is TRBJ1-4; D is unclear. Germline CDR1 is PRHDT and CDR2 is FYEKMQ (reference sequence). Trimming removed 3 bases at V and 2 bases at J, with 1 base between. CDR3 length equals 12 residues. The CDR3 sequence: CASSFTNEKLFF. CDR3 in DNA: TGTGCCAGCAGCTTCACTAATGAAAAACTGTTTTTT.

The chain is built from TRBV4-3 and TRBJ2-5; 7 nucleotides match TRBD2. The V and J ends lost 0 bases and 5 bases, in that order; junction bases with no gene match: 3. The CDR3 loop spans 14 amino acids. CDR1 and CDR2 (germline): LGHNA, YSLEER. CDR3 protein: CASSQETGRETQYF. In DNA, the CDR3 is TGCGCCAGCAGCCAAGAGACCGGGAGGGAGACCCAGTACTTC.

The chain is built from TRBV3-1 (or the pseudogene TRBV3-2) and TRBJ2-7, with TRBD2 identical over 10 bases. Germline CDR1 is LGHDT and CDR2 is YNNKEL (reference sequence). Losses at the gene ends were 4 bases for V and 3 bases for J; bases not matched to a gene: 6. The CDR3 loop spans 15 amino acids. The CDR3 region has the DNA TGTGCCAGCAGCCCGGGACCTAGCGGGAGCTACGAGCAGTACTTC. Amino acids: CASSPGPSGSYEQYF.

CDR3 region: CASSQELLIYGYTF. The CDR3 region has the DNA TGCGCCAGCAGCCAAGAACTACTGATCTATGGCTACACCTTC. The rearrangement links TRBV4-1 to TRBJ1-2; D unclear. Germline values: CDR1 MGHRA, CDR2 YSYEKL. This CDR3 comprises 14 residues. The V and J ends lost 0 bases and 4 bases respectively, with 9 bases between them.

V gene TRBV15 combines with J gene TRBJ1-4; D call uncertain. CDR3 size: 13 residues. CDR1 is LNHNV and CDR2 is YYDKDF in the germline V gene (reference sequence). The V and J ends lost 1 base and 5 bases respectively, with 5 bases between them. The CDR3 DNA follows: TGTGCCACCAGCAGAGGAGGGAATGAAAAACTGTTTTTT. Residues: CATSRGGNEKLFF.

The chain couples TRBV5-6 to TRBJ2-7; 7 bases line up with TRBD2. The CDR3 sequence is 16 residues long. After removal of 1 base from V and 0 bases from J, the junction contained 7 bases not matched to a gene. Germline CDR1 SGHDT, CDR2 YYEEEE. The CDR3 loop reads CASSLPGAGSSYEQYF. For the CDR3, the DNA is TGTGCCAGCAGCTTGCCCGGAGCGGGGAGCTCCTACGAGCAGTACTTC.

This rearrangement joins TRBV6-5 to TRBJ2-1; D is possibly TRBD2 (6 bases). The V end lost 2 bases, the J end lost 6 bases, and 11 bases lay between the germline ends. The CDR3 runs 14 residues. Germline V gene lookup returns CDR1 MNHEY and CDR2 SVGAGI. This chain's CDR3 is CASSYQTSVNEQFF. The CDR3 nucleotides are TGTGCCAGCAGTTACCAGACTAGTGTCAATGAGCAGTTCTTC.

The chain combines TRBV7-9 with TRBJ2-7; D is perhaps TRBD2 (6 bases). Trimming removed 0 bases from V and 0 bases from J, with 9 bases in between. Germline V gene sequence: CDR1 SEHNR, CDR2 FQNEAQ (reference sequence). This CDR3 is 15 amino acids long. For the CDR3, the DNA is TGTGCCAGCAGCTTAGCTGGGGGGAGCTCCTACGAGCAGTACTTC. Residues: CASSLAGGSSYEQYF.

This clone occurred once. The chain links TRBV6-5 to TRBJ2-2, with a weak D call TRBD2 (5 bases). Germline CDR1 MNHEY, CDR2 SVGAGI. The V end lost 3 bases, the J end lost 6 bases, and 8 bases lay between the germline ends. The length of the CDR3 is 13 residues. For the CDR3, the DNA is TGTGCCAGCAGTTATCGGGGTTCCGGGGAGCTGTTTTTT. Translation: CASSYRGSGELFF.

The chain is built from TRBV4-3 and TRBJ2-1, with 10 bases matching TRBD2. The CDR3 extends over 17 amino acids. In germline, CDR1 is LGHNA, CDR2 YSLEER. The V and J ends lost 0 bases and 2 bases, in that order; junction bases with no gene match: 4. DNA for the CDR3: TGCGCCAGCAGCCAAGAAGCGGGGGGGCTCACCTACAATGAGCAGTTCTTC. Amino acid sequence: CASSQEAGGLTYNEQFF.